A selection of T cell receptor beta chains follows, all from one sample in a study of CD8 T cells in Susac syndrome. From the immunoSEQ multiplex PCR reads, TCRdb called clonotypes with MiXCR, one entry per CDR3 protein. The repertoire consists of approximately 200,000 distinct CDR3 sequences, with about 95% occurring once and the leading ten covering around 0.08%. The sample was CD4+ T cells from PBMCs. The receptors were sampled from a human donor with multiple sclerosis. CDR3s include the opening cysteine and the closing phenylalanine or tryptophan. D genes are given only for firm matches. Expanded clones are given a class, and other clones once, few, many or no size at all.

j_call d_call clone_size v_call cdr3_nt cdr3_aa
TRBJ2-7 . . TRBV11-2 TGTGCCAGCAGCTTAGAGGCAGGGCCCTACGAGCAGTACTTC CASSLEAGPYEQYF
TRBJ1-6 . . TRBV30 TGTGCCTGGAGTGATCAGGGTGGTTCACCCCTCCACTTT CAWSDQGGSPLHF
TRBJ2-1 . . TRBV20-1 TGCAGTGCCCTTTTCAATGAGCAGTTCTTC CSALFNEQFF
TRBJ1-6 . . TRBV3-1 TGTGCCAGCAGCCAAGATCTGAATTCACCCCTCCACTTT CASSQDLNSPLHF
TRBJ1-5 . . TRBV19 TGTGCCAGTAGTATACAACAGACAGGAAATCAGCCCCAGCATTTT CASSIQQTGNQPQHF
TRBJ1-2 . once TRBV10-3 TGTGCCATCAGCCCGCGGGACGGCCCAGGCTACACCTTC CAISPRDGPGYTF
TRBJ1-3 . . TRBV9 TGTGCCAGCAGCGGGAGGGATGGAAACACCATATATTTT CASSGRDGNTIYF
TRBJ1-6 TRBD1 . TRBV2 TGTGCCAGCACAACCGGGACAGGGGGCGCGGATTCACCCCTCCACTTT CASTTGTGGADSPLHF
TRBJ2-3 TRBD1 . TRBV7-3 TGTGCCAGCAGCGGACAGGGTAAAGCAGATACGCAGTATTTT CASSGQGKADTQYF
TRBJ1-2 . . TRBV20-1 TGCAGTGCTAGAGCAGGGTCCTATGGCTACACCTTC CSARAGSYGYTF
TRBJ1-1 . . TRBV15 TGTGCCACCAGCAGAGATCTGGCGCCGCGCACTGAAGCTTTCTTT CATSRDLAPRTEAFF
TRBJ1-2 . . TRBV9 TGTGCCAGCAGCGCCAGGGGAACTATGGGCTACACCTTC CASSARGTMGYTF
TRBJ1-2 . . TRBV30 TGTGCCTGGAGTGCCGGACACTATGGCTACACCTTC CAWSAGHYGYTF
TRBJ2-3 TRBD2 . TRBV30 TGTGCCTGGAGTGCCTTAGCGGGGGGGAGCACAGATACGCAGTATTTT CAWSALAGGSTDTQYF
TRBJ2-5 . . TRBV15 TGTGCCACCAGCGGCCGGACAGAAGAGACCCAGTACTTC CATSGRTEETQYF
TRBJ2-3 . . TRBV12-3/TRBV12-4 TGTGCCAGCAGCCCACGCCGTAGCACAGATACGCAGTATTTT CASSPRRSTDTQYF
TRBJ1-1 . . TRBV11-2 TGTGCCAGCAGCTTAGAGGGGGGGACTACTGAAGCTTTCTTT CASSLEGGTTEAFF
TRBJ2-7 TRBD1 . TRBV29-1 TGCAGCGTTGGTTCGACAGGGGCATACGAGCAGTACTTC CSVGSTGAYEQYF
TRBJ2-1 . . TRBV7-8 TGTGCCAGCAGCTTACTTCCCCCCCCAAATGAGCAGTTCTTC CASSLLPPPNEQFF
TRBJ1-2 . . TRBV29-1 TGCAGCGTTGCGAAAGCTACCCAGACTCACTATGGCTACACCTTC CSVAKATQTHYGYTF
TRBJ2-2 TRBD2 . TRBV29-1 TGCAGCGTCCGGCGGGGGGGCGTCACCGGGGAGCTGTTTTTT CSVRRGGVTGELFF
TRBJ2-3 TRBD2 . TRBV30 TGTGCCTGGAGTAAAAGAGCGGGGGGGCGGACAGATACGCAGTATTTT CAWSKRAGGRTDTQYF
TRBJ2-2 TRBD1 once TRBV12-3/TRBV12-4 TGTGCCAGCAGTACAGGGGTCGGGGAGCTGTTTTTT CASSTGVGELFF
TRBJ1-6 . . TRBV12-5 TGTGCTAGTGGTTTGTCCCGTCAACCCCTCCACTTT CASGLSRQPLHF
TRBJ1-4 . . TRBV27 TGTGCCAGCAAGGGGGGGGCGAATGAAAAACTGTTTTTT CASKGGANEKLFF
TRBJ2-1 . . TRBV20-1 TGCAGTGCTAGAGATTCCGGTCTTGCGGGCAATGAGCAGTTCTTC CSARDSGLAGNEQFF
TRBJ2-4 . . TRBV25-1 TGTGCCAGCAGTGAATCCCGGGGTACGGATAGCAAAAACATTCAGTACTTC CASSESRGTDSKNIQYF
TRBJ2-3 . . TRBV7-9 TGTGCCAGCAGCTTGGGACACAACACAGATACGCAGTATTTT CASSLGHNTDTQYF
TRBJ1-1 . once TRBV29-1 TGCAGCGTTGAAGAAGCGAACACTGAAGCTTTCTTT CSVEEANTEAFF
TRBJ2-1 . . TRBV20-1 TGCAGTGCTAGAGATAGTATGCGGGGTGAGCAGTTCTTC CSARDSMRGEQFF
TRBJ2-3 TRBD2 . TRBV11-2 TGTGCCAGCAGCTTGGCACTAGCGGGGGGCACAGATACGCAGTATTTT CASSLALAGGTDTQYF
TRBJ2-1 TRBD1 . TRBV18 TGTGCCAGCTCACCGGGACAGGAGACTTTTGAGCAGTTCTTC CASSPGQETFEQFF
TRBJ1-6 TRBD1 . TRBV30 TGTGCCTGGAGTATCAACAGGGGGGATTCACCCCTCCACTTT CAWSINRGDSPLHF
TRBJ1-4 . . TRBV3-1 TGTGCCAGCAGCTGGACGGATAGAAATGAAAAACTGTTTTTT CASSWTDRNEKLFF
TRBJ1-6 TRBD1 . TRBV6-2/TRBV6-3 TGTGCCAGCAGGACAGGGGGAGATTCACCCCTCCACTTT CASRTGGDSPLHF
TRBJ1-1 TRBD1 . TRBV13 TGTGCCAGCAGCGTGACAGGGATTCGAGCTTTCTTT CASSVTGIRAFF
TRBJ1-5 . . TRBV29-1 TGCAGCGTTGCAGGCCAGGCTGATCAGCCCCAGCATTTT CSVAGQADQPQHF
TRBJ2-7 . . TRBV27 TGTGCCAGCAGTTTAGGACAAGGTACCTACGAGCAGTACTTC CASSLGQGTYEQYF
TRBJ2-6 TRBD2 . TRBV6-1 TGTGCCAGCAGTCAATTAGCGGGGACTTCTGGGGCCAACGTCCTGACTTTC CASSQLAGTSGANVLTF
TRBJ1-5 . . TRBV4-1 TGCGCCAGCAGCCAAGGGGAACGTCAGCCCCAGCATTTT CASSQGERQPQHF
TRBJ2-7 . . TRBV9 TGTGCCAGCAGCGTAGGGAGCGAGGTACAGTCCTACGAGCAGTACTTC CASSVGSEVQSYEQYF
TRBJ1-2 . . TRBV2 TGTGCCAGCAGTGAAGGGCGCGGGGGGAATGGCTACACCTTC CASSEGRGGNGYTF
TRBJ1-1 . once TRBV2 TGTGCCACCGGGGTCATGAACACTGAAGCTTTCTTT CATGVMNTEAFF
TRBJ1-1 . . TRBV29-1 TGCAGCGTTCCCCCTGGCCGAGTGCCCAACACTGAAGCTTTCTTT CSVPPGRVPNTEAFF
TRBJ1-1 . . TRBV12-3/TRBV12-4 TGTGCCAGCAGCCGAATCTCGAACACTGAAGCTTTCTTT CASSRISNTEAFF
TRBJ1-1 TRBD1 once TRBV29-1 TGCAGAGTGGACAGGGACATGAACACTGAAGCTTTCTTT CRVDRDMNTEAFF
TRBJ2-1 . . TRBV30 TGTGCCTGGAGACGAGGCGGGTCCTACAATGAGCAGTTCTTC CAWRRGGSYNEQFF
TRBJ1-5 . . TRBV30 TGTGCCTGGAGTGATCGTAGCAATCAGCCCCAGCATTTT CAWSDRSNQPQHF
TRBJ2-7 . . TRBV12-5 TGTGCTAGTGGTTTGGGACGGACCTACGAGCAGTACTTC CASGLGRTYEQYF
TRBJ2-5 . few TRBV12-3/TRBV12-4 TGTGCCAGCAGTTTGGGCAGACAAGAGACCCAGTACTTC CASSLGRQETQYF
TRBJ2-2 . . TRBV5-1 TGCGCCAGCAACCAGATGAGCAATTTCGACACCGGGGAGCTGTTTTTT CASNQMSNFDTGELFF
TRBJ2-3 . . TRBV20-1 TGCGCCCGTGGAGCCCTCGGCACAGATACGCAGTATTTT CARGALGTDTQYF
TRBJ1-2 TRBD1 once TRBV3-1 TGTGCCAGCAGCCCCATGACAGGGGCAGGGTATGGCTACACCTTC CASSPMTGAGYGYTF
TRBJ2-3 TRBD2 . TRBV30 TGTGCCTGGGTACTAGCGGAGCCCCCAGATACGCAGTATTTT CAWVLAEPPDTQYF
TRBJ2-3 . . TRBV12-3/TRBV12-4 TGTGCCAGCGCGAACCCGGGCACAGATACGCAGTATTTT CASANPGTDTQYF